The 29 T cell receptor beta chains given below trace back to one sample, sequenced in a study of metastatic and nonmetastatic thyroid tumors. Thyroid surgery had not been preceded by any treatment in any patient. Through MiXCR, TCRdb re-clonotyped the PCR reads. The data show 21,000 or so clones, less than 20% seen once. Sequenced material: blood. Receptors were obtained from a female donor with papillary thyroid cancer or a benign thyroid nodule (not recorded which). Some clones in this sample may be carry-over from other donors' samples.

The gene calls are TRBV5-1 and TRBJ2-1; the match to TRBD1 covers 7 bases. Germline CDR1 reads SGHRS; CDR2 reads YFSETQ. Trimming took 0 bases from V and 0 from J; bases not matched to a gene: 3. The CDR3 sequence is 16 residues long. The DNA for the CDR3 is TGCGCCAGCAGCTTGGCCGGGGACAGCTCCTACAATGAGCAGTTCTTC. Translation gives CASSLAGDSSYNEQFF. Supplemented by reference TRBV5-1 and TRBJ2-1, the full variable domain reads KAGVTQTPRYLIKTRGQQVTLSCSPISGHRSVSWYQQTPGQGLQFLFEYFSETQRNKGNFPGRFSGRQFSNSRSEMNVSTLELGDSALYLCASSLAGDSSYNEQFFGPGTRLTVL.

This clone was detected many times. The rearrangement links TRBV5-6 to TRBJ1-5, with a weak D call TRBD1 (5 bases). The germline gives CDR1 SGHDT, CDR2 YYEEEE. This CDR3 region has 18 residues. V was clipped by 4 bases and J by 0 bases, with 20 bases between them. CDR3 DNA sequence: TGTGCCAGCAGCGCCGGGGGGAGCGGAATATATAGCAATCAGCCCCAGCATTTT. It specifies CASSAGGSGIYSNQPQHF.

This clone was counted many times. V gene TRBV12-3 or TRBV12-4 combines with J gene TRBJ2-2; 7 positions match TRBD2. V dropped 3 bases and J dropped 0; count of bases not matched to a gene: 7. This CDR3 has 17 residues. CDR3 protein: CASSFGGGPANTGELFF. CDR3 bases: TGTGCCAGCAGTTTCGGCGGGGGACCCGCGAACACCGGGGAGCTGTTTTTT.

This clone was recorded at least ten times. The chain joins TRBV7-6 to TRBJ2-1; 9 bases map to TRBD1. V trimming: 5 bases; J trimming: 7 bases; junction bases outside the gene matches: 18. The CDR3 sequence is 18 residues long. Looked up from germline, CDR1 is SGHVS and CDR2 is FNYEAQ. As DNA, the CDR3 is TGTGCCAGCAGCCTCAATACAGGGGGCTGGCCTACAGGAAATGAGCAGTTCTTC. Its protein is CASSLNTGGWPTGNEQFF.

The chain recombines TRBV20-1 with TRBJ2-1; 7 bases map to TRBD2. Germline loops: CDR1 DFQATT, CDR2 SNEGSKA (reference sequence). V was pared by 2 bases and J by 4 bases, with 11 bases of the junction left unmatched. The CDR3 totals 16 residues. CDR3 protein: CSARYMAGVTYNEQFF. In DNA form, the CDR3 reads TGCAGTGCTAGATACATGGCGGGAGTTACTTACAATGAGCAGTTCTTC.

This clone was recorded many times. J is TRBJ2-5 and V is TRBV18; 8 nucleotides align to TRBD2. The V segment lost 3 bases and the J segment 5 bases; nucleotides outside the gene matches: 11. The CDR3 is 16 amino acids. In germline, CDR1 is KGHSH, CDR2 LQKENI. The CDR3 protein is CASSPPGASGSETQYF. The CDR3 DNA reads as TGTGCCAGCTCACCCCCGGGGGCCAGCGGGAGTGAGACCCAGTACTTC.

The table lists this clone with a few counts. The chain couples TRBV27 to TRBJ2-2; unclear D gene. CDR1 is MNHEY and CDR2 is SMNVEV in the germline V gene (reference sequence). The V gene lost 11 bases and the J gene lost 6 bases, with 13 bases spanning the gap. The CDR3 length is 12 residues. The CDR3 DNA sequence: TGTGCCGCCCATAGTCGGGCCGGGGAGCTGTTTTTT. Encoded protein: CAAHSRAGELFF.

V gene TRBV6-1 combines with J gene TRBJ2-7, with a possible D match to TRBD1 (5 bases). This CDR3 has 16 amino acids. Germline lookup yields CDR1 MNHNS and CDR2 SASEGT. Trimming took off 5 bases at V and 5 bases at J, with 22 bases between the two ends. CDR3 DNA: TGTGCCAGCAGTCCCCTGGGCAGGGATAATCGAAACGAGCAGTACTTC. Translation: CASSPLGRDNRNEQYF.

The table lists this clone with many counts. The chain joins TRBV2 to TRBJ1-1, with D unresolved. Trimming shortened V by 4 bases and J by 7 bases, and 19 bases separated the two germline ends. The CDR3 totals 15 residues. Germline V gene lookup returns CDR1 SNHLY and CDR2 FYNNEI. Written as DNA, the CDR3 is TGTGCCAGCAGTGTCGCTCCTAGGGCGAACGGTGAAGCTTTCTTT. This translates into CASSVAPRANGEAFF.

In this sample, this clone turned up many times. Other DNA sequences in the sample encode the same CDR3. V usage is TRBV18 and J usage is TRBJ2-1, with a tentative D call TRBD2 (7 bases). Trimming cost V 3 bases and J 7 bases, with 16 bases left between them. Germline-derived CDR1 and CDR2 are KGHSH and LQKENI. This CDR3 is 15 amino acids long. CDR3 region: CASSPRRGPGNEQFF. The CDR3, as DNA: TGTGCCAGCTCACCGAGGCGGGGGCCGGGGAATGAGCAGTTCTTC.

This clone has just a few counts. The chain couples TRBV7-9 to TRBJ1-2, with D perhaps matching TRBD1 (6 bases). The CDR3 is 12 residues long. V was cut by 10 bases and J by 4 bases, with 13 bases left in between. Germline values: CDR1 SEHNR, CDR2 FQNEAQ (reference sequence). CDR3 sequence reads: CAIILDSYGYTF. The CDR3 region has the DNA TGTGCCATCATCTTGGACAGCTATGGCTACACCTTC.

Ten or more counts support this clone. The chain combines TRBV2 with TRBJ1-5; the match to TRBD1 covers 7 bases. Germline CDR1 is SNHLY and CDR2 is FYNNEI. Germline trimming cut 7 bases from V and 5 bases from J; bases unmatched to any gene: 5. The CDR3 is made up of 13 amino acids. CDR3 DNA: TGTGCCAGCAATGTAGGGGGCGATCAGCCCCAGCATTTT. Encoded protein: CASNVGGDQPQHF.

This clone is medium-sized within its sample. The gene calls are TRBV28 and TRBJ2-3; 7 bases map to TRBD1. The germline CDR1 and CDR2 sequences are MDHEN and SYDVKM. V dropped 6 bases and J dropped 6; count of bases not matched to a gene: 18. The CDR3 totals 17 residues. The CDR3 DNA sequence: TGTGCCAGCAGGCTCTATCGTCGACAGGGCATAGTCGATACGCAGTATTTT. Encoded protein: CASRLYRRQGIVDTQYF.

This clone came up many times. This rearrangement joins TRBV7-2 to TRBJ1-1; 7 bases align to TRBD1. CDR3 length: 14 residues. Germline loops: CDR1 SGHTA, CDR2 FQGNSA. V lost 2 bases, J lost 3 bases, and 3 bases stayed unmatched. The CDR3 loop is CASSLFQGDTEAFF. The DNA of the CDR3 is TGTGCCAGCAGCTTATTTCAGGGGGACACTGAAGCTTTCTTT.

This chain uses TRBV3-1 with TRBJ2-3, with D perhaps TRBD2 (6 bases). Germline V gives CDR1 LGHDT, CDR2 YNNKEL (reference sequence). Deletions cut 4 bases from V and 3 bases from J, with 17 bases between. The CDR3 has 16 amino acids. The CDR3: CASSLSGALGTDTQYF. The CDR3 bases are TGTGCCAGCAGCCTCTCGGGAGCCCTAGGGACAGATACGCAGTATTTT.

This clone was observed at least ten times. In the same sample, other DNA sequences code for this CDR3. The chain links TRBV28 to TRBJ2-3, with D unresolved. The CDR3 length is 11 residues. The V and J ends lost 1 base and 6 bases respectively, with 2 bases between them. Germline V gives CDR1 MDHEN, CDR2 SYDVKM. The CDR3 spells CASSLSDTQYF. CDR3 DNA sequence: TGTGCCAGCAGTTTATCGGATACGCAGTATTTT.

By sample fraction, this clone is medium-sized. The chain carries TRBV6-1 and TRBJ2-7, with unresolved D. The CDR3 is 12 amino acids. V was cut by 3 bases and J by 2 bases, with 5 bases left in between. Germline CDR1 is MNHNS and CDR2 is SASEGT. CDR3 region: CASSDPPYEQYF. The CDR3 nucleotides are TGTGCCAGCAGTGACCCACCCTACGAGCAGTACTTC.

This clone was detected ten times or more. The rearrangement joins TRBV5-1 to TRBJ1-1; TRBD1 is a possible D gene (6 bases). Germline lookup yields CDR1 SGHRS and CDR2 YFSETQ. Trimming stripped 5 bases from V and 2 bases from J, with 13 bases between. This CDR3 is built from 14 residues. CDR3 residues: CASRWGAGNTEAFF. The CDR3 DNA is TGCGCCAGCAGATGGGGGGCTGGTAACACTGAAGCTTTCTTT.

This clone was detected only a few times. The chain employs TRBV6-1 and TRBJ2-7, with no clear D. The CDR3 is made up of 14 amino acids. The germline V and J ends were trimmed by 4 bases and 6 bases, with 16 bases remaining between them. Per germline, CDR1 MNHNS and CDR2 SASEGT. The CDR3 sequence: CASSVGLIPIEQYF. DNA for the CDR3: TGTGCCAGCAGTGTTGGCCTGATCCCCATCGAGCAGTACTTC.

This clone has ten or more counts. The V and J genes are TRBV7-2 and TRBJ2-2, with D perhaps matching TRBD1 (6 bases). The CDR3 covers 18 residues. The germline V gene has CDR1 SGHTA and CDR2 FQGNSA. The germline V and J ends were trimmed by 6 bases and 2 bases, with 22 bases remaining between them. The CDR3 region is CASRRLSLRGRNTGELFF. CDR3 nucleotide sequence: TGTGCCAGCAGGAGGTTAAGCCTCAGGGGTAGAAACACCGGGGAGCTGTTTTTT.

This clone was counted at least ten times. The J gene is TRBJ1-2, the V gene TRBV4-1; D call uncertain. Germline V lookup: CDR1 MGHRA, CDR2 YSYEKL. This CDR3 spans 13 amino acids. With 1 base removed from V and 6 bases from J, the gap between germline ends came to 9 bases. The CDR3 sequence is CASSQVLRHGYTF. The CDR3 coding sequence is TGCGCCAGCAGCCAAGTGTTGAGACATGGCTACACCTTC.

Concerning this clone: The junction departs from germline at one end; a sequencing error may be responsible. The chain recombines TRBV7-8 with TRBJ2-1; D perhaps matches TRBD2 (6 bases). Germline V gene lookup returns CDR1 SGHVS and CDR2 FQNEAQ. The CDR3 is 15 amino acids. In nucleotides, the CDR3 is TGTGCCAGCATCTTAGCGGCGGGGTCCTACAATGAGCAGTTCTTC. It specifies CASILAAGSYNEQFF.

On this clone itself: This may arise from a read error, as a much more abundant clone is one base away. The sample contains more than one DNA sequence encoding this CDR3. The chain links TRBV5-1 to TRBJ2-3, with D possibly matching TRBD2 (5 bases). Germline CDR1 is SGHRS and CDR2 is YFSETQ. CDR3 length equals 15 residues. The CDR3 loop reads CASSLGGYRADTQYF. CDR3 DNA: TGCGCCAGCAGCTTGGGAGGGTATCGTGCAGATACGCAGTACTTT.

The sample holds many counts of this clone. The rearrangement links TRBV2 to TRBJ2-5; 9 bases are a match to TRBD2. The CDR3 loop spans 15 amino acids. Unmatched junction bases numbered 6, after V lost 2 bases and J lost 5 bases. Germline values: CDR1 SNHLY, CDR2 FYNNEI. CDR3 in DNA: TGTGCCAGCAGTGAAATGGCGGGGGGGGGGGAGACCCAGTACTTC. Translation: CASSEMAGGGETQYF.

This clone is judged medium-sized (0.01 to 0.1%). This chain joins TRBV15 and TRBJ2-7; D is uncertain. Per the germline V gene, CDR1 is LNHNV and CDR2 is YYDKDF (reference sequence). The CDR3 has 11 residues. The V end lost 7 bases, the J end lost 8 bases, and 12 bases lay between the germline ends. CDR3 residues: CATTVRNKQYF. The CDR3 bases are TGTGCCACCACTGTTAGGAACAAGCAGTACTTC.

J is TRBJ2-2 and V is TRBV19; TRBD2 aligns across 9 bases. Germline CDR1 LNHDA, CDR2 SQIVND (reference sequence). V shed 3 bases, J shed 7 bases, and the junction held 9 bases outside the gene matches. CDR3 size: 16 residues. Written as DNA, the CDR3 is TGTGCCAGTAGTATTTGGGCGGGAGGGCCAGGCGGGGAGCTGTTTTTT. Its protein is CASSIWAGGPGGELFF.

Concerning this clone: A much larger clonotype is one base distant, so this may be a read error. This rearrangement joins TRBV30 to TRBJ2-4; TRBD1 is a possible D gene (7 bases). Germline V gene sequence: CDR1 GTSNPN, CDR2 SVGIG (reference sequence). V was pared by 3 bases and J by 1 base, with 19 bases between. This CDR3 is built from 17 residues. CDR3 DNA: TGTGCCTGGAGGGACACTCAGGGGGGAGTGGCCAAAAACATTCAGTACTTC. Translating it yields CAWRDTQGGVAKNIQYF.

This clone was found many times. The chain carries TRBV19 and TRBJ1-1; D is possibly TRBD1 (6 bases). CDR3 length: 13 residues. The germline V gene has CDR1 LNHDA and CDR2 SQIVND (reference sequence). Trimming pared 6 bases from V and 4 bases from J, leaving 12 bases between. This CDR3 reads CASRKQGSTEAFF. For the CDR3, the DNA is TGTGCCAGTAGGAAACAGGGTTCCACTGAAGCTTTCTTT.

This clone has a count of ten or more. The chain joins TRBV19 to TRBJ1-2, with 10 nucleotides matching TRBD1. Germline lookup yields CDR1 LNHDA and CDR2 SQIVND (reference sequence). Trimming removed 7 bases from V and 8 bases from J; junction bases left unmatched: 10. The CDR3 is made up of 14 amino acids. This CDR3 reads CASKVDRGSGGYTF. In DNA form, the CDR3 reads TGTGCCAGTAAAGTGGACAGGGGGTCTGGAGGCTACACCTTC. Looking up the rest from reference TRBV19 and TRBJ1-2 gives the full variable domain: DGGITQSPKYLFRKEGQNVTLSCEQNLNHDAMYWYRQDPGQGLRLIYYSQIVNDFQKGDIAEGYSVSREKKESFPLTVTSAQKNPTAFYLCASKVDRGSGGYTFGSGTRLTVV.